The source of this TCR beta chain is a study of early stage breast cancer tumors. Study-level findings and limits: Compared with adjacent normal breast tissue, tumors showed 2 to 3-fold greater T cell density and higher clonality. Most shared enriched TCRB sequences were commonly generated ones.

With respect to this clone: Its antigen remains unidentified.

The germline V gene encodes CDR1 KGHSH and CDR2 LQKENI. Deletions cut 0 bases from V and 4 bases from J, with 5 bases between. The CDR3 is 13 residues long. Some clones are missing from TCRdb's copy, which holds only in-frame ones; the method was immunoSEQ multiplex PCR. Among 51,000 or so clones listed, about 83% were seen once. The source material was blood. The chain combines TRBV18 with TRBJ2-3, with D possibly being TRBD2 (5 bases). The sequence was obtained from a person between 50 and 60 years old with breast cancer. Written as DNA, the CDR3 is TGTGCCAGCTCACCACCCGGGGCAGATACGCAGTATTTT. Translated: CASSPPGADTQYF.